The source of this T cell receptor (beta chain) is a study of blood T cell repertoires in COVID-19. Study at large: Acute and convalescent COVID-19 samples came from the United States, Italy and Spain. T cells, B-cell-depleted T cells, or PBMCs provided the cDNA or gDNA that served as material.

In the original workflow: How many nucleated cells were present was estimated from reference gene primer amplification. TCRdb keeps only in-frame clones here, not all; method: immunoSEQ multiplex PCR. The DNA was the basis for D and trimming; V, J and clone size are from that table. Counted here are approximately 200,000 clones, less than 90% occurring once; the ten biggest clones make up roughly a tenth. This CDR3 contains 14 residues. The junction had 11 bases not matched to a gene; V was cut back by 6 bases and J by 7 bases. In germline, CDR1 is WSHSY, CDR2 SAAADI. This TCR derives from a woman of 80 years or more with COVID-19, enrolled during active disease. The chain joins TRBV10-2 to TRBJ1-2; 7 bases are a match to TRBD1. Input material: peripheral blood. CDR3 DNA: TGCGCCAGCAGCCACAGGGGACTTAAGAGTGGCTACACCTTC. It encodes CASSHRGLKSGYTF.